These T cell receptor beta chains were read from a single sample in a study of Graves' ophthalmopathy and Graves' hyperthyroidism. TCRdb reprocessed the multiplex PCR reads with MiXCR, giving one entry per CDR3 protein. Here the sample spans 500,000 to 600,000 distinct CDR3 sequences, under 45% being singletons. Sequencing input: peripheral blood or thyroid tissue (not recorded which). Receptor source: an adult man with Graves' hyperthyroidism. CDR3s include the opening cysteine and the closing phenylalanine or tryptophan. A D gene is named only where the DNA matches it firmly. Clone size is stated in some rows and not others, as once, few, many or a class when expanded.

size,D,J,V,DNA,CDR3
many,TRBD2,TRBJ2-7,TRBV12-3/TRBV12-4,TGTGCCAGCAGCCAGGGACTAGCGGGAGGGCCCCGCGAGCAGTACTTC,CASSQGLAGGPREQYF
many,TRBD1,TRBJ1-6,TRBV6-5,TGTGCCAGCAGTTATACTCAGGGGGATTCACCCCTCCACTTT,CASSYTQGDSPLHF
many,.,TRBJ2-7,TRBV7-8,TGTGCCAGCAGCTTTACCGTTTACGAGCAGTACTTC,CASSFTVYEQYF
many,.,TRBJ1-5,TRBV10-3,TGTGCCGCGAGAGGAGTCGGCAATCAGCCCCAGCATTTT,CAARGVGNQPQHF
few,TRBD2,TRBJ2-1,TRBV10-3,TGTGCCTCGCTAGCGGGAGGAGGTGTCTACAATGAGCAGTTCTTC,CASLAGGGVYNEQFF
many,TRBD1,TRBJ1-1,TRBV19,TGTGCCAGTAGAAGGGACAGCTCGAACACTGAAGCTTTCTTT,CASRRDSSNTEAFF
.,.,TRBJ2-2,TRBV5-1,TGCGCCAGCAGCTTGAGGGGCGGCGATGAGCTGTTTTTT,CASSLRGGDELFF
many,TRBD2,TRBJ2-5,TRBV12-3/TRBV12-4,TGTGCCAGCAGTTTAACCAGACTAGCGGGGGTGGAGACCCAGTACTTC,CASSLTRLAGVETQYF
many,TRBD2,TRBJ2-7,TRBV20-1,TGCAGTGCTTATCCTAGCGGGAGGGCTTACGAGCAGTACTTC,CSAYPSGRAYEQYF
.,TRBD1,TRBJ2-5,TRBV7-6,TGTGCCAGCAGCTCGTCGGGACAGGGGCCAGAGACCCAGTACTTC,CASSSSGQGPETQYF
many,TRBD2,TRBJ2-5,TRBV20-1,TGCAGTGCCCTCGTGCCTAGCGGGAGGGCTAATCAAGAGACCCAGTACTTC,CSALVPSGRANQETQYF
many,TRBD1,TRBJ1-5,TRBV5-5,TGTGCCAGCAGCAAGACGGGACAGCCGAATCAGCCCCAGCATTTT,CASSKTGQPNQPQHF
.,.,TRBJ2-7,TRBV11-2,TGTGCCAGCGAAATAGAAATGGGTGTGGAGGGGGCCCGGACTAAGCTCGGGATCTCCTACGGGCAGTACTTC,CASEIEMGVEGARTKLGISYGQYF
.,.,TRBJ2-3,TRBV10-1,TGCGCCAGCAGTGAGTTCAGGATGCCCACAGATACGCAGTATTTT,CASSEFRMPTDTQYF
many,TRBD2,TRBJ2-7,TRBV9,TGTGCCAGCAGCTCCAGGGACTACTATACCTACGAGCAGTACTTC,CASSSRDYYTYEQYF
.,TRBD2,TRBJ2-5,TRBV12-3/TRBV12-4,TGTGCCACCAGGGCGGGACTAGCATTC,CATRAGLAF
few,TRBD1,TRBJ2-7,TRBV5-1,TGCGCCAGCGGAACTCGGGACAGGGTCTACGAGCAGTACTTC,CASGTRDRVYEQYF
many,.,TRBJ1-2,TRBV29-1,TGCAGCGGATTTGAAGGGGGGGATGGCTACACCTTC,CSGFEGGDGYTF
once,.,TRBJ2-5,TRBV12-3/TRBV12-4,TGTGCCAGCAGTTCGGTTGGCAGGGCCCAGTACTTC,CASSSVGRAQYF
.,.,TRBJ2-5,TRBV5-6,TGTGCCAGCAGCTTGTTGGAGGAGACCCAGTACTTC,CASSLLEETQYF
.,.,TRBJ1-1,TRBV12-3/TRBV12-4,TGTGCCAGCAGTTTGACCCCAGGGAACACTGAAGCTTTCTTT,CASSLTPGNTEAFF